What follows are 3 T cell receptor beta chains derived from one specimen sequenced in a study of PD-1 blockade in classical Hodgkin lymphoma. Time point of the sample: cycle 4 day 1 (C4D1), after six to seven weeks of nivolumab. Every single patient, without exception, relapsed after autologous stem cell transplantation, and brentuximab vedotin exposure varied. This table comes from immunoSEQ multiplex PCR, and its TCRdb copy is limited to in-frame clones, with some not included. The sample yields about 60,000 clones, around 94% seen once. Sequencing used peripheral blood mononuclear cells (PBMCs), obtained before the fourth cycle of nivolumab. All receptors derive from a human donor with classical Hodgkin lymphoma.

The J gene is TRBJ2-7, the V gene TRBV19; 10 positions agree with TRBD1. This CDR3 spans 14 amino acids. V dropped 5 bases and J dropped 4; count of bases not matched to a gene: 5. Germline V gene data show CDR1 as LNHDA and CDR2 as SQIVND (reference sequence). The chain's CDR3 is CASSLRQGAYEQYF. The CDR3 DNA reads as TGTGCCAGTAGTCTGAGACAGGGGGCATACGAGCAGTACTTC.

The chain uses TRBV7-8 and TRBJ2-7, with D unclear. Germline V gives CDR1 SGHVS, CDR2 FQNEAQ. This CDR3 region has 12 residues. V shed 2 bases and J shed 5 bases, with 7 bases lying between them. CDR3 protein: CASSLTSDEQYF. CDR3 bases: TGTGCCAGCAGCTTAACCAGCGACGAGCAGTACTTC.

This rearrangement joins TRBV19 to TRBJ2-1, with a weak D call TRBD1 (5 bases). This CDR3 has 15 residues. Deletions cut 9 bases from V and 5 bases from J, with 20 bases between. Per germline, CDR1 LNHDA and CDR2 SQIVND (reference sequence). The CDR3 sequence: CASHIRVGPHNEQFF. In DNA form, the CDR3 reads TGTGCCAGCCATATCCGGGTGGGGCCCCACAATGAGCAGTTCTTC.